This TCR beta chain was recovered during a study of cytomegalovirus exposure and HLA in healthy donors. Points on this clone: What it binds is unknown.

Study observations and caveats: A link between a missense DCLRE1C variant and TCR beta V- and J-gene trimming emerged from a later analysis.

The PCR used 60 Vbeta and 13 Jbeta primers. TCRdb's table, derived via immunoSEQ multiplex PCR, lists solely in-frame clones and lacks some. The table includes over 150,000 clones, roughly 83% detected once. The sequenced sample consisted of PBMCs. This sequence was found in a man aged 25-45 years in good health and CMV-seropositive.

The CDR3 region is CASSQEIVTGTEAFF. The DNA for the CDR3 is TGCGCCAGCAGCCAAGAGATAGTCACAGGCACTGAAGCTTTCTTT. The chain uses TRBV4-3 and TRBJ1-1, with D perhaps matching TRBD1 (5 bases). Germline CDR1 is LGHNA and CDR2 is YSLEER. The CDR3 runs to 15 residues. Trimming removed 0 bases at V and 4 bases at J, with 12 bases between.